The 18 T cell receptor beta chains reported below all come from one sample, sequenced in a study of cytomegalovirus exposure and HLA in healthy donors. It was with 60 Vbeta and 13 Jbeta primers that the PCR ran. Clones were sequenced by immunoSEQ multiplex PCR, and TCRdb holds only the in-frame ones, with some missing. The table records about 99,000 clones, 9.5% to 13% of them present only once. The sequenced sample consisted of PBMCs. These receptors were obtained from a middle-aged man in good health and CMV-seropositive.

In its sample, this clone was seen a few times. The sample holds other DNA sequences that translate to the same CDR3. This rearrangement joins TRBV6-1 to TRBJ1-3, with unresolved D. Germline CDR1 reads MNHNS; CDR2 reads SASEGT. Between the trimmed V and J ends, which lost 0 bases and 0 bases, there was a span of 12 bases. This CDR3 contains 17 residues. The DNA for the CDR3 is TGTGCCAGCAGTGAAGCGCATGGCGGGAGCTCTGGAAACACCATATATTTT. It translates to CASSEAHGGSSGNTIYF.

This clone was observed a few times. The rearrangement uses TRBV28 and TRBJ1-4; 10 bases align to TRBD1. After removal of 4 bases from V and 0 bases from J, the junction contained 5 bases not matched to a gene. Germline V gives CDR1 MDHEN, CDR2 SYDVKM. CDR3 size: 17 residues. The CDR3 protein is CASSSGQGTTTNEKLFF. The CDR3 DNA sequence: TGTGCCAGCAGTTCGGGACAGGGGACAACAACTAATGAAAAACTGTTTTTT.

The chain uses TRBV7-2 and TRBJ2-7, with 7 bases aligning to TRBD1. V lost 5 bases to trimming and J lost 5 bases; unmatched junction nucleotides: 6. This CDR3 spans 13 amino acids. The germline V gene encodes CDR1 SGHTA and CDR2 FQGNSA. The CDR3, as DNA: TGTGCCAGCAGCGTGTCGACAGGGAACGAGCAGTACTTC. Its translation: CASSVSTGNEQYF. The variable domain in full, completed from reference TRBV7-2 and TRBJ2-7, reads GAGVSQSPSNKVTEKGKDVELRCDPISGHTALYWYRQSLGQGLEFLIYFQGNSAPDKSGLPSDRFSAERTGGSVSTLTIQRTQQEDSAVYLCASSVSTGNEQYFGPGTRLTVT.

V gene TRBV7-2 combines with J gene TRBJ1-5; D is perhaps TRBD1 (6 bases). This CDR3 has 15 amino acids. Trimming removed 2 bases at V and 5 bases at J, with 13 bases between. Germline V gene sequence: CDR1 SGHTA, CDR2 FQGNSA. CDR3 coding DNA: TGTGCCAGCAGCTTAATTGGGGGCGTATATCAGCCCCAGCATTTT. Residues: CASSLIGGVYQPQHF.

The chain combines TRBV5-1 with TRBJ2-3; D is perhaps TRBD2 (6 bases). Trimming pared 4 bases from V and 0 bases from J, leaving 18 bases between. Germline V gene sequence: CDR1 SGHRS, CDR2 YFSETQ. This CDR3 spans 17 amino acids. In nucleotides, the CDR3 is TGCGCCAGCAGCGGAAGAGTGATAGCGGCTAGCACAGATACGCAGTATTTT. This codes for CASSGRVIAASTDTQYF.

This clone has more than one count but fewer than ten. J is TRBJ2-3 and V is TRBV28, with 8 bases matching TRBD1. The V and J ends lost 4 bases and 1 base, in that order; junction bases with no gene match: 1. Germline-derived CDR1 and CDR2 are MDHEN and SYDVKM. The CDR3 is 14 amino acids. The CDR3 spells CASSSTGGTDTQYF. CDR3 nucleotides: TGTGCCAGCAGTTCGACAGGGGGCACAGATACGCAGTATTTT.

This clone has just a few counts. V gene TRBV14 combines with J gene TRBJ2-1, with TRBD2 identical over 9 bases. With V trimmed by 2 bases and J by 4 bases, 6 bases remained unmatched. Germline V gene data show CDR1 as SGHDN and CDR2 as FVKESK. There are 16 residues in the CDR3. In DNA form, the CDR3 reads TGTGCCAGCAGCCAATCTGGCGGGAGGGTTTACAATGAGCAGTTCTTC. Amino acid sequence: CASSQSGGRVYNEQFF.

In its sample, this clone was seen many times. The V and J genes are TRBV27 and TRBJ1-5, with D possibly being TRBD1 (5 bases). Trimming took off 6 bases at V and 5 bases at J, with 11 bases between the two ends. This CDR3 comprises 13 residues. Germline V gene data show CDR1 as MNHEY and CDR2 as SMNVEV (reference sequence). CDR3 nucleotide sequence: TGTGCCAGCAGACTCTCAGGGCATCAGCCCCAGCATTTT. Its translation: CASRLSGHQPQHF.

This clone was detected a few times. Other nucleotide sequences from this sample produce the same CDR3. The chain joins TRBV25-1 to TRBJ2-5; 11 nucleotides agree with TRBD2. CDR1 and CDR2 from the germline V gene are MGHDK and SYGVNS. Trimming removed 8 bases from V and 4 bases from J; junction bases left unmatched: 12. CDR3 size: 16 residues. Here the CDR3 reads CASQIRLAGGSETQYF. The CDR3 nucleotides are TGTGCCAGCCAAATCCGGCTAGCGGGAGGTTCAGAGACCCAGTACTTC.

This clone has more than one count but fewer than ten. The CDR3 region has the DNA TGTGCCAGCAGCACACCACGTCGGGACAAATGTCGAAATCAGCCCCAGCATTTT. Its translation is CASSTPRRDKCRNQPQHF. The gene calls are TRBV21-1 and TRBJ1-5; TRBD1, the table's D call, lacks a check against the DNA. TRBV21-1 has pseudogene status. The CDR3 sequence is 18 residues long.

This clone was seen only a few times. The chain combines TRBV11-2 with TRBJ2-7; D uncertain. Per germline, CDR1 SGHAT and CDR2 FQNNGV. CDR3 size: 13 residues. V was pared by 1 base and J by 3 bases, with 7 bases between. The CDR3, as DNA: TGTGCCAGCAGCTTAGCCCCCTACTACGAGCAGTACTTC. This translates into CASSLAPYYEQYF.

V usage is TRBV9 and J usage is TRBJ2-7, with TRBD1 matching over 9 bases. The length of the CDR3 is 16 residues. The V and J ends lost 6 bases and 4 bases, in that order; junction bases with no gene match: 14. Germline CDR1 reads SGDLS; CDR2 reads YYNGEE. The CDR3 nucleotides are TGTGCCAGCACAAAAGAGCCACAGGGGGCGCGATACGAGCAGTACTTC. The encoded protein is CASTKEPQGARYEQYF.

The CDR3 spells CASSTTGSGANVLTF. CDR3 bases: TGTGCCAGCTCGACGACAGGCTCGGGGGCCAACGTCCTGACTTTC. The rearrangement joins TRBV2 to TRBJ2-6; D possibly corresponds to TRBD1 (6 bases). V was trimmed by 8 bases and J by 4 bases, leaving 15 bases between them. The CDR3 sequence is 15 residues long. Germline CDR1 is SNHLY and CDR2 is FYNNEI.

This chain joins TRBV2 and TRBJ1-3; D possibly corresponds to TRBD1 (5 bases). The CDR3 is 14 amino acids. CDR1 and CDR2 from the germline V gene are SNHLY and FYNNEI. V was trimmed by 6 bases and J by 2 bases, leaving 11 bases between them. CDR3 in DNA: TGTGCCAGCAGCCCAGGGATTGCTGGAAACACCATATATTTT. Protein product: CASSPGIAGNTIYF.

The V and J genes are TRBV27 and TRBJ2-7; D might be TRBD2 (6 bases). Germline values: CDR1 MNHEY, CDR2 SMNVEV (reference sequence). V lost 0 bases, J lost 3 bases, and 18 bases lay in between. The CDR3 is 17 amino acids. CDR3 sequence: CASSLSGRGGTFYEQYF. For the CDR3, the DNA is TGTGCCAGCAGTTTATCTGGGAGAGGAGGGACTTTCTACGAGCAGTACTTC.

The chain recombines TRBV27 with TRBJ2-3; D is unclear. The CDR3 has 13 residues. V dropped 5 bases and J dropped 0 bases, with 6 bases sitting between them. Germline V gives CDR1 MNHEY, CDR2 SMNVEV (reference sequence). CDR3 protein: CASSRASTDTQYF. The CDR3 DNA follows: TGTGCCAGCAGTCGTGCGAGCACAGATACGCAGTATTTT.

Only a few counts were recorded for this clone. The rearrangement uses TRBV13 and TRBJ2-1; D may be TRBD2 (5 bases). Trimming took off 0 bases at V and 15 bases at J, with 12 bases between the two ends. Per the germline V gene, CDR1 is PRHDT and CDR2 is FYEKMQ (reference sequence). The CDR3 is made up of 12 amino acids. As DNA, the CDR3 is TGTGCCAGCAGCTTAGGCGGGAAGTTCCCGTTCTTC. Amino acids: CASSLGGKFPFF.

This clone appeared a few times. V gene TRBV18 combines with J gene TRBJ1-5; D uncertain. Trimming removed 3 bases from V and 6 bases from J, with 9 bases in between. Germline CDR1 is KGHSH and CDR2 is LQKENI. The length of the CDR3 is 13 residues. CDR3 region: CASSPSRSQPQHF. CDR3 DNA sequence: TGTGCCAGCTCACCTTCGAGGAGTCAGCCCCAGCATTTT. The whole variable domain, filled in from reference TRBV18 and TRBJ1-5, reads NAGVMQNPRHLVRRRGQEARLRCSPMKGHSHVYWYRQLPEEGLKFMVYLQKENIIDESGMPKERFSAEFPKEGPSILRIQQVVRGDSAAYFCASSPSRSQPQHFGDGTRLSIL.